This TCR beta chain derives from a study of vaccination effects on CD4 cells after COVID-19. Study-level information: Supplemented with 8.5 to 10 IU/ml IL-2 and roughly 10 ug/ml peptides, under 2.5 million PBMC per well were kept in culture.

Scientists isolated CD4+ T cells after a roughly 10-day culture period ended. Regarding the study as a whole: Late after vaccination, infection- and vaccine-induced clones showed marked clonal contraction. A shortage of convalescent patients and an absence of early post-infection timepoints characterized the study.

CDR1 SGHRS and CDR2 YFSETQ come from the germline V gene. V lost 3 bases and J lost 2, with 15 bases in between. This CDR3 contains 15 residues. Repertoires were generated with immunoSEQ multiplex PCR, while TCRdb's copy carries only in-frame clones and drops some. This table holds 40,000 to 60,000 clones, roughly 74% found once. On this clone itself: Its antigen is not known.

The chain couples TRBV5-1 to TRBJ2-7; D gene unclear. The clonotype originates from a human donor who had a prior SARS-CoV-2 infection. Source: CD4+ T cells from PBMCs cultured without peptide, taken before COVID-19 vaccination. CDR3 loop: CASSYAPGPTYEQYF. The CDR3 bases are TGCGCCAGCAGCTATGCCCCTGGACCAACCTACGAGCAGTACTTC.